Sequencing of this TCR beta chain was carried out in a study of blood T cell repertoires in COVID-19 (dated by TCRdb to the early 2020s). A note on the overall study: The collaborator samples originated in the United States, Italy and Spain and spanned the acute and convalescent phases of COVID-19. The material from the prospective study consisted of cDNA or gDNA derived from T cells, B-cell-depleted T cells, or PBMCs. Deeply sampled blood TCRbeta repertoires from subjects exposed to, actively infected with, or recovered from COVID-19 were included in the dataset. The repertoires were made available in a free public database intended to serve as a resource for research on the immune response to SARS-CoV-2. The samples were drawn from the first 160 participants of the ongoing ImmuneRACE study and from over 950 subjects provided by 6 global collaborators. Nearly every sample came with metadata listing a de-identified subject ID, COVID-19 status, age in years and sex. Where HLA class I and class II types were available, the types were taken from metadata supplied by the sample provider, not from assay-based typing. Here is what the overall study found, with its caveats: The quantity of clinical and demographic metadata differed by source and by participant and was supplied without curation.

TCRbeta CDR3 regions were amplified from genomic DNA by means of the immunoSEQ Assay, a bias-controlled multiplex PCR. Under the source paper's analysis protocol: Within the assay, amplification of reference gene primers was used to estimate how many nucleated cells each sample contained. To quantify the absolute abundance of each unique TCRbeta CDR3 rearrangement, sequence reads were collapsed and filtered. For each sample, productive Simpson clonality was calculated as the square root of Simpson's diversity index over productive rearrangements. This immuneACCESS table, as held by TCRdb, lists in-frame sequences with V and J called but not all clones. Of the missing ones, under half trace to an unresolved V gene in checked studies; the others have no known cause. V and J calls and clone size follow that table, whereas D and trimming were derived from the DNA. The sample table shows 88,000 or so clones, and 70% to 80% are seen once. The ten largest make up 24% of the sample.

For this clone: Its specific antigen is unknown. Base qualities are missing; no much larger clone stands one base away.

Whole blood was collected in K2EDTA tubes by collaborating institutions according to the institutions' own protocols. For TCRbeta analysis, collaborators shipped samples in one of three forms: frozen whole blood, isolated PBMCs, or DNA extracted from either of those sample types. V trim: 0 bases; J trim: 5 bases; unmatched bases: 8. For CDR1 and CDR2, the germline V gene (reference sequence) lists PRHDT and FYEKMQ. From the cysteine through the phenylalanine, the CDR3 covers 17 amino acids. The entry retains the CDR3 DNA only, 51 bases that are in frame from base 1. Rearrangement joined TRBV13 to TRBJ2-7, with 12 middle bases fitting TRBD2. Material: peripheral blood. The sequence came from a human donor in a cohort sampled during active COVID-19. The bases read TGTGCCAGCAGCTTAGGCCTAGCGGGAGGGTATGCCCACGAGCAGTACTTC. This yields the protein CASSLGLAGGYAHEQYF.